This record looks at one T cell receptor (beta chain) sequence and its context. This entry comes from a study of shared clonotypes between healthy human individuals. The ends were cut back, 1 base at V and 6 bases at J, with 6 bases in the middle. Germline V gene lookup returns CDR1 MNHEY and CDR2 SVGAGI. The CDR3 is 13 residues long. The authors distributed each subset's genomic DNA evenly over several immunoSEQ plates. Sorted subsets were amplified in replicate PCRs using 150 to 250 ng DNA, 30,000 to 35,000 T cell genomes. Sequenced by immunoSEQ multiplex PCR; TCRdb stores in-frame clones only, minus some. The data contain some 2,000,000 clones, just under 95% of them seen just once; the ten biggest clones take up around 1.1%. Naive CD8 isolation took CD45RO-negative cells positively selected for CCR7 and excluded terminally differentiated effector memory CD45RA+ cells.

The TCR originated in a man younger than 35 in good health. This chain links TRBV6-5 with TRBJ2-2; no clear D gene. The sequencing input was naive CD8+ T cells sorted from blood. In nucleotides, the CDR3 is TGTGCCAGCAGTTACTATGGGTCCGGGGAGCTGTTTTTT. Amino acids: CASSYYGSGELFF.